The 27 T cell receptor beta chains below all came from one sample that was sequenced in a study of CD8 T cells in ankylosing spondylitis. The study's findings and limits: Apparently characteristic of ankylosing spondylitis blood was a TCR beta motif (roughly eight highly homologous variants).

Their target antigens are unknown. TCRdb reprocessed the 5' RACE reads with MiXCR, giving one entry per CDR3 protein. The table has about 200,000 distinct CDR3 sequences, approximately 7.3% seen once. Sequencing was performed on blood, either unsorted or a sorted T cell fraction (not recorded which). The receptors come from a male donor with ankylosing spondylitis.

In this sample, this clonotype turned up many times. This chain connects TRBV20-1 to TRBJ1-4; D gene unclear. CDR3 length: 16 residues. V lost 4 bases to trimming and J lost 0 bases, with 15 bases between them. In germline, CDR1 is DFQATT, CDR2 SNEGSKA (reference sequence). In DNA form, the CDR3 reads TGCAGTGCTAAAATTCCCCGGGTCCCAACTAATGAAAAACTGTTTTTT. This gives the protein CSAKIPRVPTNEKLFF.

At least ten counts were recorded for this clonotype. The chain joins TRBV7-6 to TRBJ2-3, with D uncertain. The CDR3 is 15 amino acids. Trimming took 2 bases from V and 0 from J, leaving 9 bases between them. Germline V gene data show CDR1 as SGHVS and CDR2 as FNYEAQ. CDR3 nucleotide sequence: TGTGCCAGCAGCTTAACGCCAGTGAGCACAGATACGCAGTATTTT. It is translated as CASSLTPVSTDTQYF.

This clonotype was observed a few times. This chain joins TRBV7-2 and TRBJ2-2; D is possibly TRBD1 or TRBD2 (5 bases each). Germline CDR1 reads SGHTA; CDR2 reads FQGNSA. V lost 6 bases, J lost 4 bases, and 15 bases lay in between. CDR3 length: 15 residues. Written as DNA, the CDR3 is TGTGCCAGCAGGCGATTTGGGACGAGCACCGGGGAGCTGTTTTTT. Protein sequence: CASRRFGTSTGELFF.

Turning to this clonotype: Its ends do not fully match the called genes, so a read error is possible. The chain combines TRBV7-7 with TRBJ2-1; the match to TRBD2 covers 9 bases. The CDR3 length is 14 residues. Looked up from germline, CDR1 is SSHAT and CDR2 is FNYEAQ (reference sequence). Here the CDR3 DNA reads TGTGCTAGCAGCGACGGACTAGCGAACAATGAGCAGTTCTTC. Its translation: CASSDGLANNEQFF. Together with reference TRBV7-7 and TRBJ2-1, the CDR3 gives the full variable domain: GAGVSQSPRYKVTKRGQDVTLRCDPISSHATLYWYQQALGQGPEFLTYFNYEAQPDKSGLPSDRFSAERPEGSISTLTIQRTEQRDSAMYRCASSDGLANNEQFFGPGTRLTVL.

V gene TRBV7-9 combines with J gene TRBJ2-2; D might be TRBD1 (6 bases). There are 13 residues in the CDR3. V was shortened by 4 bases and J by 6 bases, with 9 bases between the two germline ends. Germline assignment: CDR1 SEHNR and CDR2 FQNEAQ (reference sequence). The CDR3 nucleotides are TGTGCCAGCAGCTCAACAGGGTCCGGGGAGCTGTTTTTT. It codes for CASSSTGSGELFF.

This clonotype was seen repeatedly, ten times or more. The chain's CDR3 is CASSLLFGQSYEQYF. In DNA, the CDR3 is TGTGCCAGCAGTTTACTTTTCGGGCAGAGCTACGAGCAGTACTTC. The chain couples TRBV27 to TRBJ2-7, with D uncertain. This CDR3 is built from 15 residues. V gave up 2 bases and J gave up 3 bases, with 14 bases separating them. Germline V CDR1 and CDR2: MNHEY, SMNVEV (reference sequence).

Many counts were recorded for this clonotype. This sequence joins TRBV20-1 and TRBJ2-2; 7 bases fit TRBD2. CDR1 is DFQATT, CDR2 SNEGSKA, per germline (reference sequence). This CDR3 comprises 16 residues. The trim removed 0 bases at V and 9 bases at J, leaving 13 bases unmatched. DNA for the CDR3: TGCAGTGCTAGAGATCCGGGGGGTCCACCTCACCGGGAGCTGTTTTTT. The encoded protein is CSARDPGGPPHRELFF.

This clonotype showed up many times. The chain has TRBV7-3 and TRBJ2-1; 9 bases are a match to TRBD2. V trimming: 5 bases; J trimming: 5 bases; junction bases outside the gene matches: 10. This CDR3 is built from 16 residues. Germline V gives CDR1 SGHTA, CDR2 FQGTGA. This CDR3 reads CASSLVTSGHHNEQFF. The CDR3 nucleotides are TGTGCCAGCAGCCTTGTTACTAGCGGGCACCACAATGAGCAGTTCTTC.

The table lists this clonotype with many counts. As DNA, the CDR3 is TGTGCCAGCAGTGAATCACGGAAATGGCAGTTCTTC. This translates into CASSESRKWQFF. The V and J genes are TRBV25-1 and TRBJ2-1, with D uncertain. Germline V gives CDR1 MGHDK, CDR2 SYGVNS. The CDR3 contains 12 residues. Trimming took off 1 base at V and 12 bases at J, with 10 bases between the two ends.

This clonotype was detected many times. The chain links TRBV5-6 to TRBJ2-1; perhaps TRBD1 as D (5 bases). The CDR3 consists of 12 residues. The germline V gene has CDR1 SGHDT and CDR2 YYEEEE. V was cut by 0 bases and J by 9 bases, with 7 bases left in between. CDR3 amino acids: CASSLDGAEQFF. The CDR3 DNA sequence: TGTGCCAGCAGCTTGGATGGGGCTGAGCAGTTCTTC.

This clonotype was observed at least ten times. This rearrangement joins TRBV13 to TRBJ2-5; tentatively, D is TRBD2 (6 bases). There are 14 residues in the CDR3. The ends were cut back, 5 bases at V and 2 bases at J, with 12 bases in the middle. Germline V lookup: CDR1 PRHDT, CDR2 FYEKMQ (reference sequence). CDR3 region: CASSHPGAQETQYF. CDR3 nucleotides: TGTGCCAGCAGCCACCCGGGAGCACAAGAGACCCAGTACTTC.

The gene calls are TRBV29-1 and TRBJ2-1, with TRBD2 identical over 11 bases. V was clipped by 2 bases and J by 7 bases; unmatched bases: 4. Germline V gene data show CDR1 as SQVTM and CDR2 as ANQGSEA. The CDR3 is made up of 14 amino acids. CDR3 DNA sequence: TGCAGCGTTGAAACTAGCGGGAGAGGTAATGAGCAGTTCTTC. This sequence encodes CSVETSGRGNEQFF.

This clonotype showed up many times. This rearrangement joins TRBV2 to TRBJ2-5, with D possibly matching TRBD1 (6 bases). The germline V gene encodes CDR1 SNHLY and CDR2 FYNNEI. Trimming took 2 bases from V and 5 from J, leaving 18 bases between them. This CDR3 has 16 amino acids. CDR3 bases: TGTGCCAGCAGTGAAAGGATTGGGGGCGAGGGGGAGACCCAGTACTTC. This translates into CASSERIGGEGETQYF. The complete variable domain, with remaining parts taken from reference TRBV2 and TRBJ2-5, reads EPEVTQTPSHQVTQMGQEVILRCVPISNHLYFYWYRQILGQKVEFLVSFYNNEISEKSEIFDDQFSVERPDGSNFTLKIRSTKLEDSAMYFCASSERIGGEGETQYFGPGTRLLVL.

This clonotype was observed a single time. The J gene is TRBJ1-6, the V gene TRBV12-3 or TRBV12-4; D uncertain. The CDR3 is 15 residues long. V shed 3 bases and J shed 0 bases, with 6 bases lying between them. The CDR3 region is CASSFASSYNSPLHF. The CDR3 DNA reads TGTGCCAGCAGTTTCGCAAGCTCCTATAATTCACCCCTCCACTTT.

The table lists this clonotype with a count of one. Since a much larger clone is just one base distant, this may be a read error. The V and J genes are TRBV6-5 and TRBJ2-7; 8 bases match TRBD2. This CDR3 has 16 residues. The trim removed 0 bases at V and 0 bases at J, leaving 4 bases unmatched. Germline lookup yields CDR1 MNHEY and CDR2 SVGAGI. CDR3 amino acids: CASSYSKRELSYEQYF. The DNA of the CDR3 is TGTGCCAGCAGTTACTCGAAGCGGGAGCTCTCCTACGAGCAGTACTTC.

In this sample, this clonotype turned up a few times. The chain is built from TRBV3-1 and TRBJ1-4; D remains unclear. With 4 bases removed from V and 8 bases from J, the gap between germline ends came to 20 bases. CDR1 is LGHDT, CDR2 YNNKEL, per germline (reference sequence). CDR3 length: 16 residues. The CDR3 region is CASSPNVGNPGEKLFF. Written as DNA, the CDR3 is TGTGCCAGCAGCCCAAATGTTGGGAACCCCGGGGAAAAACTGTTTTTT.

In this sample, this clonotype turned up many times. A much larger clone differs by one base, so this may be a read error. The chain employs TRBV7-9 and TRBJ2-7, with no clear D. The CDR3 is 11 amino acids. V lost 1 base and J 6 bases, leaving 4 bases between the germline ends. The germline gives CDR1 SEHNR, CDR2 FQNEAQ (reference sequence). DNA for the CDR3: TGTGCCAGCAGCTTAGTGGGCGAGCAGTACTTC. This sequence encodes CASSLVGEQYF.

At least ten counts were recorded for this clonotype. This chain uses TRBV28 with TRBJ1-4; 8 nucleotides line up with TRBD1. There are 14 residues in the CDR3. V lost 5 bases and J lost 14; bases outside the gene matches: 13. Germline V gene lookup returns CDR1 MDHEN and CDR2 SYDVKM. The CDR3 DNA is TGTGCCAGCAGTCGACAGGGGTTAAATCGAGGGCTGTTTTTT. Protein sequence: CASSRQGLNRGLFF.

The chain combines TRBV13 with TRBJ2-7; D perhaps matches TRBD1 (7 bases). Per the germline V gene, CDR1 is PRHDT and CDR2 is FYEKMQ (reference sequence). The length of the CDR3 is 13 residues. V was trimmed by 5 bases and J by 5 bases, leaving 13 bases between them. The CDR3 loop is CASSPEGADEQYF. The CDR3 nucleotides are TGTGCCAGCAGCCCGGAGGGGGCCGACGAGCAGTACTTC. The full variable domain, in which reference TRBV13 and TRBJ2-7 provide the parts outside the CDR3, is AAGVIQSPRHLIKEKRETATLKCYPIPRHDTVYWYQQGPGQDPQFLISFYEKMQSDKGSIPDRFSAQQFSDYHSELNMSSLELGDSALYFCASSPEGADEQYFGPGTRLTVT.

Many counts were recorded for this clonotype. V gene TRBV24-1 combines with J gene TRBJ2-5; no reliable D call. Germline loops: CDR1 KGHDR, CDR2 SFDVKD. With 2 bases removed from V and 4 bases from J, the gap between germline ends came to 16 bases. There are 16 residues in the CDR3. CDR3 sequence (DNA): TGTGCCACCAGTGATTCATTTGGACCTGGGGTAGAGACCCAGTACTTC. This codes for CATSDSFGPGVETQYF.

This clonotype was recorded many times. The J gene is TRBJ2-2, the V gene TRBV29-1, with D unresolved. The germline V and J ends were trimmed by 4 bases and 5 bases, with 5 bases remaining between them. Germline CDR1 and CDR2: SQVTM and ANQGSEA. CDR3 length: 11 residues. As DNA, the CDR3 is TGCAGCGTTGGTGGAACCGGGGAGCTGTTTTTT. It specifies CSVGGTGELFF.

This clonotype showed up many times. This chain links TRBV2 with TRBJ2-1; D gene uncertain. The length of the CDR3 is 15 residues. V was trimmed by 4 bases and J by 3 bases, leaving 13 bases between them. The V gene's germline CDR1 is SNHLY and CDR2 FYNNEI. This chain's CDR3 is CASSGLRPNYNEQFF. The CDR3 nucleotides read TGTGCCAGCAGTGGCCTGAGGCCAAACTACAATGAGCAGTTCTTC.

This clonotype came up a few times. The chain uses TRBV2 and TRBJ2-4; D not resolved. CDR1 is SNHLY and CDR2 is FYNNEI in the germline V gene. This CDR3 region has 12 residues. V lost 9 bases and J lost 3, with 9 bases in between. This CDR3 is CASGKGKNIQYF. CDR3 sequence (DNA): TGTGCCAGTGGTAAGGGCAAAAACATTCAGTACTTC.

In this sample, this clonotype turned up a few times. V usage is TRBV12-3 or TRBV12-4 and J usage is TRBJ2-2, with D tentatively TRBD1 or TRBD2 (6 bases each). The CDR3 is made up of 14 amino acids. The V end was cut by 3 bases, the J end by 8 bases, with 13 bases between. CDR3 residues: CASSFTGRRGELFF. CDR3 DNA: TGTGCCAGCAGTTTTACAGGGAGGCGGGGGGAGCTGTTTTTT.

This clonotype has a count of ten or more. The J gene is TRBJ2-1, the V gene TRBV4-3, with TRBD2 identical over 9 bases. This CDR3 has 18 residues. Germline V CDR1 and CDR2: LGHNA, YSLEER. J lost 0 bases, V lost 0 bases, and 6 bases had no gene match. CDR3 in DNA: TGCGCCAGCAGCCAAGATCCGCTAGCGGGGAGCTCCTACAATGAGCAGTTCTTC. Its protein product is CASSQDPLAGSSYNEQFF.

This clonotype was observed a handful of times. This chain links TRBV29-1 with TRBJ2-3, with TRBD2 matching 10 bases. CDR3 length: 15 residues. The junction had 12 bases not matched to a gene; V was cut back by 4 bases and J by 8 bases. The V gene's germline CDR1 is SQVTM and CDR2 ANQGSEA. The DNA of the CDR3 is TGCAGCGTTGTTTATAGCGGGAGGACCAGTGGTACGCAGTATTTT. As protein: CSVVYSGRTSGTQYF.

This clonotype was seen many times. V and J are TRBV20-1 and TRBJ2-7, with 12 bases fitting TRBD2. The trim removed 2 bases at V and 4 bases at J, leaving 6 bases unmatched. Germline loops: CDR1 DFQATT, CDR2 SNEGSKA (reference sequence). CDR3 length: 15 residues. Here the CDR3 DNA reads TGCAGTGCTAGACCTAGCGGGAGGGCCGTTTACGAGCAGTACTTC. Amino acids: CSARPSGRAVYEQYF.